Following are 7 T cell receptor beta chains from one sample sequenced in a study of T cell clonality in common variable immunodeficiency. The method was immunoSEQ multiplex PCR; TCRdb's version includes in-frame clones alone and lacks a portion of them. The sample has under 45,000 clones, none seen only once. Sequencing input: peripheral blood mononuclear cells. Receptors originate from a person between 18 and 69 years old in good health.

This clone appeared many times. With the read ending 3 residues before the CDR3 end, the germline J gene is used to fill in that end. This chain connects TRBV2 to TRBJ1-2; the D is unclear. This CDR3 spans 13 amino acids. Germline assignment: CDR1 SNHLY and CDR2 FYNNEI. V lost 7 bases to trimming and J lost 2 bases, with 11 bases between them. CDR3 residues: CASTQPENYGYTF. Partial CDR3 DNA: TGTGCCAGCACCCAACCAGAGAACTATGGC.

At least ten counts were recorded for this clone. The read terminates 3 residues ahead of where the CDR3 ends, so the germline J gene completes it. This rearrangement joins TRBV6-1 to TRBJ2-1; TRBD2 matches at 9 bases. The V segment lost 2 bases and the J segment 6 bases; nucleotides outside the gene matches: 5. CDR1 is MNHNS and CDR2 is SASEGT in the germline V gene. The length of the CDR3 is 15 residues. CDR3: CASSELAGDTNEQFF. Incomplete CDR3 DNA: TGTGCCAGCAGTGAATTAGCGGGAGATACCAATGAG.

Ten or more counts support this clone. The read ends 3 residues early relative to the CDR3; the germline J gene fills the gap. The gene calls are TRBV7-2 and TRBJ1-6, with D perhaps matching TRBD1 (5 bases). The length of the CDR3 is 14 residues. Per germline, CDR1 SGHTA and CDR2 FQGNSA. V lost 2 bases and J 10 bases, leaving 12 bases between the germline ends. CDR3 loop: CASSLKGDRSPLHF. The part of the CDR3 DNA that was read is TGTGCCAGCAGCTTAAAAGGGGATCGATCACCC.

In this sample, this clone turned up many times. The CDR3 end falls 3 residues outside the read, so it is completed with the germline J gene. The V call is TRBV12-3 or TRBV12-4, the J call TRBJ2-5, with D unresolved. The germline V and J ends were trimmed by 5 bases and 1 base, with 5 bases remaining between them. The CDR3 runs to 12 residues. Incomplete CDR3 DNA: TGTGCCAGCAGTGCACTCCAAGAGACC. Protein product: CASSALQET. The CDR3 as a whole reads CASSALQETQYF.

This clone was observed at least ten times. The read finishes 3 residues shy of the CDR3 end, and the germline J gene is used to complete it. The genes are TRBV5-1 and TRBJ2-3; 8 positions agree with TRBD1. CDR1 SGHRS and CDR2 YFSETQ come from the germline V gene. The CDR3 is 14 residues long. J was trimmed by 3 bases and V by 2 bases; bases with no gene match: 2. The CDR3 DNA, read in part, is TGCGCCAGCAGCTTAAGACAGGGGACAGATACG. Encoded protein: CASSLRQGTDT. The full CDR3 protein reads CASSLRQGTDTQYF.

Concerning this clone: The CDR3 is cut off 3 residues early in the read; its end comes from the germline J gene. The V gene is TRBV20-1, the J gene TRBJ1-2; the match to TRBD1 covers 7 bases. Germline V gene sequence: CDR1 DFQATT, CDR2 SNEGSKA (reference sequence). This CDR3 comprises 15 residues. The part of the CDR3 DNA that was read is TGCAGTGCTAGAGATCTCGGACAGGTACAAGAGACC. Translating it yields CSARDLGQVQET. The entire CDR3 sequence reads CSARDLGQVQETYTF.

In this sample, this clone turned up many times. The read terminates 3 residues before the CDR3 end, so the remaining end is supplied by the germline J gene. The genes are TRBV14 and TRBJ1-4, with D possibly TRBD1 on 5 matching bases. Germline V gene data show CDR1 as SGHDN and CDR2 as FVKESK. The CDR3 sequence is 13 residues long. V was pared by 4 bases and J by 6 bases, with 9 bases between. The CDR3 DNA, read in part, is TGTGCCAGCAGCCGCAGGGTTGATGAAAAA. Residues: CASSRRVDEK. The entire CDR3 protein reads CASSRRVDEKLFF.